One and the same sample provided the 20 T cell receptor beta chains below, sequenced in a study of cytomegalovirus exposure and HLA in healthy donors. Only in-frame clones appear in the TCRdb table, and some are missing; sequencing was by immunoSEQ multiplex PCR. The profile shows 67,000 or so clones, approximately 94% of them singletons. The specimen sequenced was PBMCs. Receptors originate from a man between 18 and 35 years old in good health and CMV-seropositive.

The sample holds a few counts of this clone. This chain connects TRBV18 to TRBJ2-7; D possibly corresponds to TRBD1 (5 bases). Trimming pared 2 bases from V and 5 bases from J, leaving 13 bases between. This CDR3 spans 14 amino acids. Germline values: CDR1 KGHSH, CDR2 LQKENI. CDR3 in amino acids: CASSPTQGLDEQYF. CDR3 sequence (DNA): TGTGCCAGCTCACCAACGCAGGGCCTCGACGAGCAGTACTTC.

The chain recombines TRBV6-5 with TRBJ2-3; TRBD1 agrees at 7 bases. The CDR3 sequence is 12 residues long. With 6 bases clipped from V and 10 bases from J, the junction kept 7 bases outside the gene matches. In germline, CDR1 is MNHEY, CDR2 SVGAGI. The CDR3 coding sequence is TGTGCCAGCAGCTTCGACAGGGTAGCGCAGTATTTT. This translates into CASSFDRVAQYF.

This chain joins TRBV15 and TRBJ1-2, with 12 bases aligning to TRBD1. CDR1 LNHNV and CDR2 YYDKDF come from the germline V gene (reference sequence). The V gene end was trimmed by 4 bases and the J gene end by 4 bases; junction bases not matched to a gene: 13. CDR3 length: 18 residues. The chain's CDR3 is CATSTHSGTGGAGYGYTF. The CDR3 DNA is TGTGCCACCAGCACACATTCCGGGACAGGGGGCGCAGGCTATGGCTACACCTTC.

The chain uses TRBV6-1 and TRBJ1-3, with TRBD1 identical over 7 bases. The germline V gene encodes CDR1 MNHNS and CDR2 SASEGT. The CDR3 length is 14 residues. Trimming cost V 6 bases and J 2 bases; bases outside gene matches: 4. The CDR3 here is CASRLGQAGNTIYF. CDR3 DNA sequence: TGTGCCAGCAGGCTCGGACAGGCTGGAAACACCATATATTTT.

The gene calls are TRBV6-5 and TRBJ1-1, with D possibly TRBD1 on 5 matching bases. CDR1 is MNHEY, CDR2 SVGAGI, per germline. The CDR3 loop spans 15 amino acids. The ends were cut back, 0 bases at V and 7 bases at J, with 15 bases in the middle. In nucleotides, the CDR3 is TGTGCCAGCAGTTACTCCCGGGACTTGGGCGGTGAAGCTTTCTTT. Its translation is CASSYSRDLGGEAFF.

DNA for the CDR3: TGTGCCACCAAGGGACAGCACTCCCTGAACACTGAAGCTTTCTTT. This translates into CATKGQHSLNTEAFF. This rearrangement joins TRBV19 to TRBJ1-1; TRBD1 agrees at 7 bases. Germline CDR1 is LNHDA and CDR2 is SQIVND (reference sequence). V trimming: 10 bases; J trimming: 0 bases; junction bases outside the gene matches: 11. The CDR3 has 15 amino acids.

J is TRBJ2-7 and V is TRBV15; the match to TRBD2 covers 8 bases. The CDR3 sequence is 17 residues long. J gave up 6 bases and V 0 bases, and 13 bases lay outside the gene matches. Per the germline V gene, CDR1 is LNHNV and CDR2 is YYDKDF (reference sequence). CDR3 nucleotides: TGTGCCACCAGCAGAGATAGGAGCGGGAGCCGAACAAGCGAGCAGTACTTC. It encodes CATSRDRSGSRTSEQYF.

The V gene is TRBV5-1, the J gene TRBJ2-5, with 7 positions matching TRBD1. Looked up from germline, CDR1 is SGHRS and CDR2 is YFSETQ. The V segment lost 0 bases and the J segment 4 bases; nucleotides outside the gene matches: 6. The CDR3 is 15 residues long. DNA for the CDR3: TGCGCCAGCAGCTTGGCCAACTCAGGGGGAGAGACCCAGTACTTC. Residues: CASSLANSGGETQYF. Using reference TRBV5-1 and TRBJ2-5 for the parts outside the CDR3, the full variable domain is KAGVTQTPRYLIKTRGQQVTLSCSPISGHRSVSWYQQTPGQGLQFLFEYFSETQRNKGNFPGRFSGRQFSNSRSEMNVSTLELGDSALYLCASSLANSGGETQYFGPGTRLLVL.

The chain combines TRBV27 with TRBJ2-3; 7 bases are a match to TRBD1. The germline CDR1 and CDR2 sequences are MNHEY and SMNVEV (reference sequence). V shed 8 bases and J 2 bases; nucleotides not matched to a gene: 16. The CDR3 is made up of 17 amino acids. The CDR3 here is CASRRTWTGGNTDTQYF. In DNA form, the CDR3 reads TGTGCCAGCCGGAGAACATGGACAGGTGGAAACACAGATACGCAGTATTTT.

This sequence joins TRBV11-2 and TRBJ1-2; D not resolved. The CDR3 consists of 15 residues. The V gene's germline CDR1 is SGHAT and CDR2 FQNNGV. The V and J ends lost 1 base and 6 bases respectively, with 15 bases between them. The chain's CDR3 is CASSLVPGRIDGYTF. CDR3 DNA: TGTGCCAGCAGCTTAGTTCCGGGGAGAATTGATGGCTACACCTTC.

J is TRBJ2-5 and V is TRBV5-8; the D gene is possibly TRBD2 (6 bases). The CDR3 has 17 amino acids. Germline CDR1 SGHTS, CDR2 YDEGEE. V was cut by 0 bases and J by 2 bases, with 17 bases left in between. CDR3 loop: CASSLGFTRDLQETQYF. CDR3 sequence (DNA): TGTGCCAGCAGCTTGGGTTTTACGCGGGACCTGCAAGAGACCCAGTACTTC.

V gene TRBV7-9 combines with J gene TRBJ2-3, with TRBD2 matching over 7 bases. Germline CDR1 and CDR2: SEHNR and FQNEAQ (reference sequence). The CDR3 is made up of 15 amino acids. With V trimmed by 7 bases and J by 0 bases, 7 bases remained unmatched. The CDR3 DNA reads as TGTGCCAGCAAATCTCTAGCGGCTAGCACAGATACGCAGTATTTT. This encodes CASKSLAASTDTQYF.

V usage is TRBV5-4 and J usage is TRBJ2-5; D is possibly TRBD2 (7 bases). The CDR3 contains 15 residues. V lost 3 bases and J lost 5, with 17 bases in between. The germline gives CDR1 SGHNT, CDR2 YYREEE (reference sequence). CDR3 in amino acids: CASSSPVQGGETQYF. CDR3 nucleotides: TGTGCCAGCAGCTCCCCGGTACAGGGAGGGGAGACCCAGTACTTC.

V and J are TRBV5-4 and TRBJ2-3, with TRBD1 matching over 7 bases. The germline V gene encodes CDR1 SGHNT and CDR2 YYREEE (reference sequence). The CDR3 runs to 14 residues. Unmatched junction bases numbered 3, after V lost 4 bases and J lost 1 base. As DNA, the CDR3 is TGTGCCAGCAGCGCCGGACAGGGCACAGATACGCAGTATTTT. Translating it yields CASSAGQGTDTQYF.

V usage is TRBV4-1 and J usage is TRBJ2-1; TRBD2 matches at 12 bases. CDR3 length: 16 residues. Germline values: CDR1 MGHRA, CDR2 YSYEKL. V was pared by 1 base and J by 7 bases, with 5 bases of the junction left unmatched. The CDR3 region is CASSQVPSGGANEQFF. The CDR3 region has the DNA TGCGCCAGCAGCCAAGTACCTAGCGGGGGGGCGAATGAGCAGTTCTTC.

The J gene is TRBJ1-1, the V gene TRBV7-9, with D uncertain. Germline V gives CDR1 SEHNR, CDR2 FQNEAQ (reference sequence). The CDR3 length is 15 residues. Trimming shortened V by 5 bases and J by 1 base, and 14 bases separated the two germline ends. In DNA, the CDR3 is TGTGCCAGCAGCGCCAAGGGAGGGAGGAACACTGAAGCTTTCTTT. Translation: CASSAKGGRNTEAFF.

This chain joins TRBV18 and TRBJ2-7; possibly TRBD1 for D (5 bases). The CDR3 covers 15 residues. Trimming shortened V by 2 bases and J by 2 bases, and 13 bases separated the two germline ends. Germline values: CDR1 KGHSH, CDR2 LQKENI. The CDR3 DNA follows: TGTGCCAGCTCACCAACGGACATCATAACCTACGAGCAGTACTTC. It codes for CASSPTDIITYEQYF.

V gene TRBV19 combines with J gene TRBJ2-7; 8 bases map to TRBD1. Unmatched junction bases numbered 7, after V lost 6 bases and J lost 6 bases. The CDR3 consists of 13 residues. Germline V lookup: CDR1 LNHDA, CDR2 SQIVND (reference sequence). The CDR3 spells CASRRQGSTEQYF. CDR3 nucleotide sequence: TGTGCCAGTAGGAGACAGGGGTCTACCGAGCAGTACTTC.

The rearrangement joins TRBV11-3 to TRBJ2-1; TRBD2 aligns across 8 bases. The CDR3 length is 16 residues. The V and J ends lost 2 bases and 8 bases, in that order; junction bases with no gene match: 11. The V gene's germline CDR1 is SGHNT and CDR2 YENEEA. CDR3 nucleotides: TGTGCCAGCAGCTTATTCGGGGGCGGGGGGTACGATGAGCAGTTCTTC. Its protein product is CASSLFGGGGYDEQFF.

The rearrangement uses TRBV10-1 and TRBJ2-7; D unresolved. The germline gives CDR1 WNHNN, CDR2 SYGVQD (reference sequence). The CDR3 spans 13 residues. Trimming stripped 3 bases from V and 2 bases from J, with 8 bases between. The chain's CDR3 is CASSELLTYEQYF. In nucleotides, the CDR3 is TGCGCCAGCAGTGAACTACTGACCTACGAGCAGTACTTC.